Listed here are 19 T cell receptor beta chains from one sample, sequenced in a study of regulatory T cells in long-lasting Graves disease. iRepertoire HTBI primers and Arm-PCR of CDR3 regions built TCR beta libraries. A single record per CDR3 protein comes from TCRdb applying MiXCR to the multiplex PCR reads. This repertoire shows more than 450,000 distinct CDR3 sequences, roughly 17% found once; its top ten account for 12%. The time point was: newly diagnosed GD, antithyroid drugs for less than 3 months. After RNA was extracted from PBMCs, the TCR library was made from it. These records were also assigned to another study, of T cells in Graves' hyperthyroidism and ophthalmopathy.

Here the sequenced sample was peripheral blood mononuclear cells (PBMCs), taken at new diagnosis, from a patient treated with antithyroid drugs. Every receptor here comes from a man aged 40-50 years with Graves disease.

This clonotype was counted ten times or more. The chain carries TRBV24-1 and TRBJ2-2, with 8 bases matching TRBD2. CDR1 is KGHDR and CDR2 is SFDVKD in the germline V gene. This CDR3 contains 15 residues. The trim removed 4 bases at V and 4 bases at J, leaving 4 bases unmatched. The CDR3 here is CATSDLAGTTGELFF. CDR3 sequence (DNA): TGTGCCACCAGTGACTTAGCGGGAACCACCGGGGAGCTGTTTTTT.

The genes are TRBV5-1 and TRBJ2-3, with D possibly matching TRBD2 (6 bases). Germline CDR1 reads SGHRS; CDR2 reads YFSETQ. CDR3 size: 16 residues. Between the trimmed V and J ends, which lost 3 bases and 3 bases, there was a span of 17 bases. The CDR3 loop is CASSWESGGKTDTQYF. The CDR3 bases are TGCGCCAGCAGCTGGGAAAGTGGCGGGAAGACAGATACGCAGTATTTT.

The sample holds many counts of this clonotype. This chain connects TRBV7-2 to TRBJ2-3; 8 bases line up with TRBD2. Germline CDR1 and CDR2: SGHTA and FQGNSA. V was clipped by 1 base and J by 5 bases; unmatched bases: 11. The CDR3 is 17 amino acids. CDR3: CASSLGVRAGEGDTQYF. Written as DNA, the CDR3 is TGTGCCAGCAGCTTAGGGGTCCGAGCGGGAGAAGGAGATACGCAGTATTTT.

This clonotype was picked up many times. The V gene is TRBV6-5, the J gene TRBJ2-3, with 8 bases aligning to TRBD1. The CDR3 contains 16 residues. The J segment lost 0 bases and the V segment lost 2 bases, leaving 4 bases of the junction unmatched. Germline V CDR1 and CDR2: MNHEY, SVGAGI. The DNA of the CDR3 is TGTGCCAGCAGTTACCGGGACAGGACTAGCACAGATACGCAGTATTTT. It codes for CASSYRDRTSTDTQYF.

This clonotype was seen repeatedly, ten times or more. This chain connects TRBV12-5 to TRBJ2-1; D may be TRBD2 (6 bases). The CDR3 sequence is 15 residues long. Germline loops: CDR1 LGHNT, CDR2 FRNRAP. V lost 4 bases and J 6 bases, leaving 16 bases between the germline ends. The CDR3 coding sequence is TGTGCTAGTGGTTCGGGTTTGGTCGGGGGCAATGAGCAGTTCTTC. This gives the protein CASGSGLVGGNEQFF.

Notes on this clonotype: One end of the junction is discordant with germline, which a read error may explain. The V gene is TRBV29-1, the J gene TRBJ2-1, with TRBD2 identical over 11 bases. Germline V gene data show CDR1 as SQVTM and CDR2 as ANQGSEA. The CDR3 runs to 18 residues. The CDR3 spells CSVEGLAGGQSSYSEQFF. The CDR3 DNA sequence: TGCAGCGTTGAAGGCCTAGCGGGAGGCCAGAGCTCCTACAGTGAGCAGTTCTTC.

This clonotype was found a few times. The chain has TRBV18 and TRBJ2-1; tentatively, D is TRBD1 (6 bases). Per germline, CDR1 KGHSH and CDR2 LQKENI. The V gene lost 2 bases and the J gene lost 6 bases, with 20 bases spanning the gap. This CDR3 spans 17 amino acids. For the CDR3, the DNA is TGTGCCAGCTCACCATTTTCTCGGGACACGTACATCAATGAGCAGTTCTTC. It is translated as CASSPFSRDTYINEQFF.

This clonotype was counted ten times or more. The V gene is TRBV12-3 or TRBV12-4, the J gene TRBJ2-1, with D hard to call. Deletions cut 7 bases from V and 8 bases from J, with 15 bases between. The CDR3 has 13 residues. The CDR3 DNA follows: TGTGCCAGCACCCCGGACCCGAAGGATGAGCAGTTCTTC. Residues: CASTPDPKDEQFF.

The genes are TRBV4-1 and TRBJ2-7, with TRBD2 matching over 10 bases. Per germline, CDR1 MGHRA and CDR2 YSYEKL. V lost 0 bases and J lost 1; bases outside the gene matches: 3. This CDR3 region has 16 residues. The DNA for the CDR3 is TGCGCCAGCAGCCAAGACGGAGCGGGAGGGTCCTACGAGCAGTACTTC. Translated: CASSQDGAGGSYEQYF.

Many counts were recorded for this clonotype. The V gene is TRBV20-1, the J gene TRBJ2-7; maybe TRBD1 (5 bases). Germline-derived CDR1 and CDR2 are DFQATT and SNEGSKA (reference sequence). The CDR3 is 13 amino acids. Trimming removed 2 bases at V and 2 bases at J, with 10 bases between. CDR3 sequence (DNA): TGCAGTGCTAGAAGGGTCAGGGCCTACGAGCAGTACTTC. Its protein is CSARRVRAYEQYF.

V and J are TRBV6-5 and TRBJ1-1; 11 bases are shared with TRBD1. The CDR3 runs to 16 residues. Germline V gene data show CDR1 as MNHEY and CDR2 as SVGAGI. V shed 2 bases and J 3 bases; nucleotides not matched to a gene: 5. The CDR3 here is CASSYPPGQGDTEAFF. CDR3 DNA sequence: TGTGCCAGCAGTTACCCACCGGGACAGGGGGACACTGAAGCTTTCTTT.

The J gene is TRBJ2-3, the V gene TRBV15, with a weak D call TRBD2 (6 bases). Germline CDR1 is LNHNV and CDR2 is YYDKDF (reference sequence). V was shortened by 1 base and J by 6 bases, with 11 bases between the two germline ends. There are 14 residues in the CDR3. Here the CDR3 reads CATSRGPGEDTQYF. The CDR3 bases are TGTGCCACCAGCAGAGGGCCGGGGGAGGATACGCAGTATTTT.

This clonotype was observed many times. The rearrangement joins TRBV12-3 or TRBV12-4 to TRBJ2-2, with 7 bases fitting TRBD1. J lost 0 bases, V lost 3 bases, and 4 bases had no gene match. CDR3 length equals 16 residues. The CDR3 region is CASSFIGTANTGELFF. Written as DNA, the CDR3 is TGTGCCAGCAGTTTTATAGGGACAGCGAACACCGGGGAGCTGTTTTTT.

This clonotype was found many times. The chain links TRBV18 to TRBJ2-1; D is uncertain. V was trimmed by 2 bases and J by 7 bases, leaving 12 bases between them. In germline, CDR1 is KGHSH, CDR2 LQKENI. The CDR3 length is 14 residues. The CDR3: CASSPIGRSNEQFF. The CDR3 region has the DNA TGTGCCAGCTCACCAATTGGCAGATCAAATGAGCAGTTCTTC.

This clonotype has a handful of counts. The rearrangement links TRBV25-1 to TRBJ2-7; tentative D call: TRBD1 (5 bases). The CDR3 extends over 12 amino acids. V dropped 8 bases and J dropped 3 bases, with 11 bases sitting between them. Germline CDR1 MGHDK, CDR2 SYGVNS. CDR3 coding DNA: TGTGCCAGCGCGGACACTCTCTACGAGCAGTACTTC. Translating it yields CASADTLYEQYF.

With respect to this clonotype: With a much larger clone just one base away, this may be a read error. The V call is TRBV5-1, the J call TRBJ2-1; perhaps TRBD2 as D (6 bases). Deletions cut 0 bases from V and 4 bases from J, with 11 bases between. The CDR3 is 15 amino acids. Germline CDR1 SGHRS, CDR2 YFSETQ. The CDR3 here is CASSLEASDYNEQFF. For the CDR3, the DNA is TGCGCCAGCAGCTTGGAGGCTAGCGATTACAATGAGCAGTTCTTC.

In this sample, this clonotype turned up a few times. This chain joins TRBV7-3 and TRBJ2-1; D not certain. The CDR3 is 19 residues long. The germline V gene encodes CDR1 SGHTA and CDR2 FQGTGA. V shed 3 bases and J shed 0 bases, with 21 bases lying between them. DNA of the CDR3: TGTGCCAGCAGCTTCGGTCCCCGGACGGACCTGAGCTCCTACAATGAGCAGTTCTTC. Protein sequence: CASSFGPRTDLSSYNEQFF.

The chain couples TRBV11-2 to TRBJ2-6; D may match TRBD1 or TRBD2 (6 bases each). This CDR3 comprises 14 residues. Per germline, CDR1 SGHAT and CDR2 FQNNGV. The V end was cut by 5 bases, the J end by 3 bases, with 8 bases between. In DNA, the CDR3 is TGTGCCAGCAGCCGGGGGCTTGGGGCCAACGTCCTGACTTTC. Encoded protein: CASSRGLGANVLTF.

This clonotype was recorded many times. The chain recombines TRBV20-1 with TRBJ2-7; 7 bases align to TRBD2. This CDR3 is built from 14 residues. V shed 5 bases and J 0 bases; nucleotides not matched to a gene: 7. The germline V gene encodes CDR1 DFQATT and CDR2 SNEGSKA (reference sequence). Here the CDR3 reads CSAGLGGSSYEQYF. The DNA of the CDR3 is TGCAGTGCTGGACTGGGCGGGAGCTCCTACGAGCAGTACTTC.